One and the same sample provided the 11 T cell receptor beta chains below, sequenced in a study of T cells in Graves' hyperthyroidism and ophthalmopathy. TCR beta CDR3 region amplification was performed from RNA transcripts. HTBI primers were the set used in a first-round RT-PCR of the TCR CDR3. Each CDR3 protein gets one entry after TCRdb re-called the multiplex PCR reads with MiXCR. The table has approximately 400,000 distinct CDR3 sequences, 15% to 18% seen once. Sequenced input: blood. Receptors were obtained from a woman younger than 35 with Graves' hyperthyroidism.

The sample holds many counts of this clonotype. The chain joins TRBV28 to TRBJ1-2; 8 bases are shared with TRBD1. The germline V gene encodes CDR1 MDHEN and CDR2 SYDVKM. The length of the CDR3 is 13 residues. The J segment lost 8 bases and the V segment lost 8 bases, leaving 10 bases of the junction unmatched. As DNA, the CDR3 is TGTGCCAGCGACCCGGGACAGGTCTTAGGCTACACCTTC. Protein: CASDPGQVLGYTF.

This clonotype has a count of ten or more. This chain joins TRBV18 and TRBJ1-6; 9 bases align to TRBD1. CDR1 is KGHSH, CDR2 LQKENI, per germline. The CDR3 covers 14 residues. V was clipped by 6 bases and J by 7 bases; unmatched bases: 4. DNA for the CDR3: TGTGCCAGCTCGGGGGGACAGGGCAATTCACCCCTCCACTTT. Protein sequence: CASSGGQGNSPLHF.

The rearrangement joins TRBV24-1 to TRBJ2-3; TRBD1 agrees at 8 bases. Per germline, CDR1 KGHDR and CDR2 SFDVKD. The CDR3 has 17 amino acids. V lost 5 bases, J lost 0 bases, and 9 bases stayed unmatched. The CDR3 is CATSAQFRTGSTDTQYF. DNA of the CDR3: TGTGCCACCAGTGCCCAGTTTAGGACAGGGAGCACAGATACGCAGTATTTT.

This clonotype was counted at least ten times. The chain couples TRBV12-3 or TRBV12-4 to TRBJ1-1, with 10 nucleotides matching TRBD1. CDR3 length: 14 amino acids. V gave up 3 bases and J gave up 4 bases; unmatched junction bases: 2. CDR3 bases: TGTGCCAGCAGTTTGGGACAGGGGACCACTGAAGCTTTCTTT. Its translation is CASSLGQGTTEAFF.

V gene TRBV5-1 combines with J gene TRBJ1-6; D not certain. Per germline, CDR1 SGHRS and CDR2 YFSETQ. V lost 3 bases to trimming and J lost 8 bases, with 9 bases between them. This CDR3 has 13 residues. The CDR3 loop reads CASSWGKDSPLHF. CDR3 DNA sequence: TGCGCCAGCAGCTGGGGAAAAGATTCACCCCTCCACTTT.

This clonotype was detected many times. The rearrangement uses TRBV9 and TRBJ2-2, with TRBD1 matching 7 bases. This CDR3 contains 16 residues. J gave up 0 bases and V 3 bases, and 5 bases lay outside the gene matches. Germline V CDR1 and CDR2: SGDLS, YYNGEE. The CDR3 protein is CASSGTGTANTGELFF. For the CDR3, the DNA is TGTGCCAGCAGCGGGACAGGTACCGCGAACACCGGGGAGCTGTTTTTT.

This sequence joins TRBV19 and TRBJ2-3, with D perhaps TRBD1 or TRBD2 (5 bases each). Germline V gene lookup returns CDR1 LNHDA and CDR2 SQIVND (reference sequence). Between the trimmed V and J ends, which lost 3 bases and 0 bases, there was a span of 13 bases. The CDR3 covers 16 residues. The CDR3, as DNA: TGTGCCAGTAGTATGCTAACGGGACCTAGCACAGATACGCAGTATTTT. Its translation is CASSMLTGPSTDTQYF.

The gene calls are TRBV13 and TRBJ1-1, with a weak D call TRBD1 (6 bases). This CDR3 region has 18 residues. Germline assignment: CDR1 PRHDT and CDR2 FYEKMQ (reference sequence). Trimming took 5 bases from V and 3 from J, leaving 25 bases between them. Written as DNA, the CDR3 is TGTGCCAGCAGCCCGCGGCAGGGTCTAGGGGGTAGGCACACTGAAGCTTTCTTT. This gives the protein CASSPRQGLGGRHTEAFF.

There are a few counts of this clonotype. The junction does not match germline at one end; this may be a read error. V is TRBV19 and J is TRBJ1-5; 7 bases fit TRBD1. Germline CDR1 and CDR2: LNHDA and SQIVND (reference sequence). There are 14 residues in the CDR3. The chain's CDR3 is CASSPGQYNQPQHF. CDR3 coding DNA: TGTGCCAGTAGCCCGGGACAGTACAATCAGCCCCAGCACTTT.

This clonotype was detected a few times. The gene calls are TRBV20-1 and TRBJ1-6; the match to TRBD1 covers 9 bases. CDR3 length: 13 amino acids. Trimming at V came to 3 bases and at J to 9 bases, leaving 3 bases not matched to a gene. The germline CDR1 and CDR2 sequences are DFQATT and SNEGSKA (reference sequence). The CDR3 loop reads CSARSTGGSPLHF. DNA for the CDR3: TGCAGTGCTAGGTCGACAGGGGGTTCACCCCTCCACTTT.

This clonotype was counted at least ten times. V usage is TRBV7-9 and J usage is TRBJ2-7; the match to TRBD2 covers 11 bases. Germline assignment: CDR1 SEHNR and CDR2 FQNEAQ (reference sequence). This CDR3 region has 16 residues. V trimming: 5 bases; J trimming: 2 bases; junction bases outside the gene matches: 8. The CDR3: CASSPRTGLAAYEQYF. The CDR3 DNA reads as TGTGCCAGCAGCCCCAGAACGGGACTAGCGGCCTACGAGCAGTACTTC. The full variable domain, completed using reference TRBV7-9 and TRBJ2-7, is DTGVSQNPRHKITKRGQNVTFRCDPISEHNRLYWYRQTLGQGPEFLTYFQNEAQLEKSRLLSDRFSAERPKGSFSTLEIQRTEQGDSAMYLCASSPRTGLAAYEQYFGPGTRLTVT.